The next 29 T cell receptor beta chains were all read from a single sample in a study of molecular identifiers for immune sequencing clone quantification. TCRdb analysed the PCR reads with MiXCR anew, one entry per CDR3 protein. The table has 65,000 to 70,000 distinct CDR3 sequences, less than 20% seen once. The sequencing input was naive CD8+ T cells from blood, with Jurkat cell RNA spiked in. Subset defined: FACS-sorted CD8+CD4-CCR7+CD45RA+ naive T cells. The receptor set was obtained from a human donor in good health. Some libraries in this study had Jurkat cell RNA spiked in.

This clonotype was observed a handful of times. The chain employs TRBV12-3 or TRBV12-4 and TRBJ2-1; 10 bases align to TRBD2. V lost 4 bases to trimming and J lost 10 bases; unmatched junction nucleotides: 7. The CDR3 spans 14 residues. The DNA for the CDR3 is TGTGCCAGCAGTTGGACAGCGGGAGGGGGGGAGCAGTTCTTC. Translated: CASSWTAGGGEQFF.

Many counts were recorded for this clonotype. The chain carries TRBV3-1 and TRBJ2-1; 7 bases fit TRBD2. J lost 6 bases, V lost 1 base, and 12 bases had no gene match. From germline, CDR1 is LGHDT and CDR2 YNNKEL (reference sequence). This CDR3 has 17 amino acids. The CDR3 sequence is CASSQVWTRVLINEQFF. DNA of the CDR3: TGTGCCAGCAGCCAAGTATGGACTAGGGTCCTAATCAATGAGCAGTTCTTC.

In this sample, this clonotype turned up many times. The CDR3 DNA sequence: TGTGCCAGCAGCCGACTTCAAGAGACCCAGTACTTC. Its protein is CASSRLQETQYF. The genes are TRBV7-9 and TRBJ2-5; D not resolved. Per germline, CDR1 SEHNR and CDR2 FQNEAQ (reference sequence). CDR3 length: 12 residues. The V and J ends lost 5 bases and 2 bases respectively, with 6 bases between them.

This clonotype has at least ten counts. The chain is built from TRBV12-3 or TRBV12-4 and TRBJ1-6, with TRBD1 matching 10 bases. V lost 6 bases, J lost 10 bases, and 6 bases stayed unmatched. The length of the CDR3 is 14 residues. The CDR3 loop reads CASSPGQGQSPLHF. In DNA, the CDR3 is TGTGCCAGCAGCCCGGGACAGGGGCAGTCACCCCTCCACTTT.

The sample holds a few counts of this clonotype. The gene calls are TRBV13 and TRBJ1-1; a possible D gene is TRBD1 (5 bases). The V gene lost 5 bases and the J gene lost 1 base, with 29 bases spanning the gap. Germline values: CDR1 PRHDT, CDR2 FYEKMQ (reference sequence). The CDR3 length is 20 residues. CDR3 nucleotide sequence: TGTGCCAGCAGCGTCTTAGACAGAACCAAAGTGGACGGACGGAACACTGAAGCTTTCTTT. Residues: CASSVLDRTKVDGRNTEAFF.

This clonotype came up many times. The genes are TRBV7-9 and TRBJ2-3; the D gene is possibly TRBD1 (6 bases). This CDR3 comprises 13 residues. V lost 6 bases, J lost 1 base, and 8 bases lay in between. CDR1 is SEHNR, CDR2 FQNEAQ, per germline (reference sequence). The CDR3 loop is CASRQGGTDTQYF. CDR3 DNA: TGTGCCAGCAGACAGGGAGGCACAGATACGCAGTATTTT.

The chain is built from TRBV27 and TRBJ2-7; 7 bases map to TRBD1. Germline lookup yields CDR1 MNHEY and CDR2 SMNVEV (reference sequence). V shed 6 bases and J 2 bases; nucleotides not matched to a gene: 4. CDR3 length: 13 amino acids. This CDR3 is CASSSQGTYEQYF. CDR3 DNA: TGTGCCAGCAGCTCACAGGGGACCTACGAGCAGTACTTC.

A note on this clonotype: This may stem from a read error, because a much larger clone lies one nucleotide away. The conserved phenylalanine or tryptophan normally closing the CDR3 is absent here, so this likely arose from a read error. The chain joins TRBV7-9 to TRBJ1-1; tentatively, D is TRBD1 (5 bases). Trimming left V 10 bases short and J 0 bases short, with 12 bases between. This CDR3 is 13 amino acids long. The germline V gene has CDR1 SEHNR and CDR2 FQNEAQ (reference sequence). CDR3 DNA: TGTGCCACAACTACAGGAATGAACACTGAAGCTTTCTCT. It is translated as CATTTGMNTEAFS.

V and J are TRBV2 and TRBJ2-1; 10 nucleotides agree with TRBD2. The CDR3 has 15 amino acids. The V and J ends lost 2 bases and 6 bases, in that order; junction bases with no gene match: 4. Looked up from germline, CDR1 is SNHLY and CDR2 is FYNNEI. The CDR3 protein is CASSERRLAGNEQFF. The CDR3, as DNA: TGTGCCAGCAGTGAACGAAGACTAGCGGGCAATGAGCAGTTCTTC.

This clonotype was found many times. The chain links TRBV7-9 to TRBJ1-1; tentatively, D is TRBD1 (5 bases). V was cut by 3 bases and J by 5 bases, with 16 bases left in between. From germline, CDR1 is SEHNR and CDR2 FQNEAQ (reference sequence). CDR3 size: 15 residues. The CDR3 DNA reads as TGTGCCAGCAGCTTCCTCAGGGTCAGAGGGACTGAAGCTTTCTTT. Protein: CASSFLRVRGTEAFF.

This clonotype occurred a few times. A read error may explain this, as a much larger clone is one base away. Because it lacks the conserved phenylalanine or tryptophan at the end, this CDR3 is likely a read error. The CDR3 reads CSAKVAGGPYNEQFS. CDR3 bases: TGCAGTGCTAAAGTAGCGGGAGGGCCCTACAATGAGCAGTTCTCC. The chain couples TRBV20-1 to TRBJ2-1; TRBD2 matches at 11 bases. Germline-derived CDR1 and CDR2 are DFQATT and SNEGSKA (reference sequence). V dropped 4 bases and J dropped 2; count of bases not matched to a gene: 4. This CDR3 has 15 amino acids.

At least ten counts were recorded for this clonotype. The CDR3 DNA sequence: TGTGCCAGCAGCTTGGGGGTTAGGCGCACTGAAGCTTTCTTT. Its protein product is CASSLGVRRTEAFF. V and J are TRBV5-4 and TRBJ1-1; D ambiguous. Germline CDR1 SGHNT, CDR2 YYREEE (reference sequence). This CDR3 has 14 residues. V was pared by 0 bases and J by 4 bases, with 10 bases between.

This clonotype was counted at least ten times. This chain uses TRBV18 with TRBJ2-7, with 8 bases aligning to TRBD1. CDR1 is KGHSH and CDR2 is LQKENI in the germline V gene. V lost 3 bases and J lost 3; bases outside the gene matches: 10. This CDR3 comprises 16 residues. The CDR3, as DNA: TGTGCCAGCTCACCTCCCCGACAGGGGCATCACTACGAGCAGTACTTC. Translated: CASSPPRQGHHYEQYF.

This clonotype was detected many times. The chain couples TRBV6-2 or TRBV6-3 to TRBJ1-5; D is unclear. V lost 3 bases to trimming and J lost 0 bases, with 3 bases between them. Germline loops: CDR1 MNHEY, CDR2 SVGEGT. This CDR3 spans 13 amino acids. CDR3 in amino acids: CASSYSSNQPQHF. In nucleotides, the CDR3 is TGTGCCAGCAGTTATTCTAGCAATCAGCCCCAGCATTTT.

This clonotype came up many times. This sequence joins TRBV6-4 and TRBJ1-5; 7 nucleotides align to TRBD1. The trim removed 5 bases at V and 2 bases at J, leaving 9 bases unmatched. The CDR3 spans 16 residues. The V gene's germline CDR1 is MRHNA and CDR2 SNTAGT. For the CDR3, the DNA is TGTGCCAGCAGTCGAAAGCGACAGGGACGCAATCAGCCCCAGCATTTT. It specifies CASSRKRQGRNQPQHF.

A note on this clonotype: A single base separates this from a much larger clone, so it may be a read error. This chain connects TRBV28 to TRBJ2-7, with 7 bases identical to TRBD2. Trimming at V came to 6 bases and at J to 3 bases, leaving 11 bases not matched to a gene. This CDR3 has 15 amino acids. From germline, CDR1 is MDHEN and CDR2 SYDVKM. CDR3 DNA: TGTGCCAGCAGGGGCACCCTGGGGGGGGACTACGAGCAGTACTTC. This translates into CASRGTLGGDYEQYF.

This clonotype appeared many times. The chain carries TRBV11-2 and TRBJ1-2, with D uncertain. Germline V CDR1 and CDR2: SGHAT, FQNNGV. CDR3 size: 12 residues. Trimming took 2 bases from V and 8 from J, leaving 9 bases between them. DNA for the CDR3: TGTGCCAGCAGCTTACTGGCATCCGGCTACACCTTC. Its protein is CASSLLASGYTF. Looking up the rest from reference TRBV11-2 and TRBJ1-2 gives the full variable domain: EAGVAQSPRYKIIEKRQSVAFWCNPISGHATLYWYQQILGQGPKLLIQFQNNGVVDDSQLPKDRFSAERLKGVDSTLKIQPAKLEDSAVYLCASSLLASGYTFGSGTRLTVV.

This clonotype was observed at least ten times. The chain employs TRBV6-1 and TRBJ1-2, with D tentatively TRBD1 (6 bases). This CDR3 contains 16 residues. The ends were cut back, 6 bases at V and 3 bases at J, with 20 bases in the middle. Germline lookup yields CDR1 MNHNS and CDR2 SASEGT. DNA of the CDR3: TGTGCCAGCAGCCCGAACCGGGCGGGGGGCTACTATGGCTACACCTTC. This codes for CASSPNRAGGYYGYTF.

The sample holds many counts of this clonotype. The chain's CDR3 is CASSSNFPDTQYF. The CDR3 DNA reads as TGTGCCAGCAGCTCGAACTTCCCAGATACGCAGTATTTT. The chain uses TRBV5-4 and TRBJ2-3; D is uncertain. V lost 3 bases and J lost 4, with 9 bases in between. Germline lookup yields CDR1 SGHNT and CDR2 YYREEE (reference sequence). The CDR3 is made up of 13 amino acids.

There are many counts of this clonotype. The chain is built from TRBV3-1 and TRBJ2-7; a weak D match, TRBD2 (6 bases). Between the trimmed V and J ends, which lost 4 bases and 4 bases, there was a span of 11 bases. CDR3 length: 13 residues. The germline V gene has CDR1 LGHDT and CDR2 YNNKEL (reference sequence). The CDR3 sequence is CASSLDGRYEQYF. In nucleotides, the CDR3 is TGTGCCAGCAGCCTGGACGGGAGATACGAGCAGTACTTC.

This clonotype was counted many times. The CDR3 region has the DNA TGCGCCAGCAGCCAAGTATTAGCGGGAGACTATTACAATGAGCAGTTCTTC. This codes for CASSQVLAGDYYNEQFF. This rearrangement joins TRBV4-1 to TRBJ2-1; 9 bases match TRBD2. CDR1 MGHRA and CDR2 YSYEKL come from the germline V gene. The CDR3 has 17 residues. V lost 1 base and J lost 4; bases outside the gene matches: 8.

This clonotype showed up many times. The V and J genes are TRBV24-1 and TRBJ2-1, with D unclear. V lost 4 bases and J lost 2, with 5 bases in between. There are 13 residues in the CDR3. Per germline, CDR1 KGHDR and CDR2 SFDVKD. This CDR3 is CATSESTYNEQFF. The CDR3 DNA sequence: TGTGCCACCAGTGAGTCCACCTACAATGAGCAGTTCTTC.

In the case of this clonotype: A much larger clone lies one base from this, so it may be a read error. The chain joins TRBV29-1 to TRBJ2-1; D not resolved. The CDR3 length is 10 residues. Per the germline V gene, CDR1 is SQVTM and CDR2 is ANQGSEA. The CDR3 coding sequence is TGCAGCATTGATATCGCTGAGCAGTTCTTC. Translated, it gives CSIDIAEQFF.

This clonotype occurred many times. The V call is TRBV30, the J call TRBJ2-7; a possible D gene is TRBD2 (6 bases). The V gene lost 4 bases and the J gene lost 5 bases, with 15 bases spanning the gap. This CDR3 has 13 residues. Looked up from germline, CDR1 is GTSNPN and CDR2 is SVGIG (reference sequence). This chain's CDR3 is CAWTPGWGDEQYF. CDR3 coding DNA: TGTGCCTGGACTCCCGGGTGGGGGGACGAGCAGTACTTC.

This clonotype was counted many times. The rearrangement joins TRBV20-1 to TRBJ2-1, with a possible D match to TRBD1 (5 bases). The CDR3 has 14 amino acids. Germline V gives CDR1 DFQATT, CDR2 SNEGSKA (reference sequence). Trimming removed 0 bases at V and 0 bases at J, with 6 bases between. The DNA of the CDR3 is TGCAGTGCTAGAGACAGGGACTCCTACAATGAGCAGTTCTTC. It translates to CSARDRDSYNEQFF.

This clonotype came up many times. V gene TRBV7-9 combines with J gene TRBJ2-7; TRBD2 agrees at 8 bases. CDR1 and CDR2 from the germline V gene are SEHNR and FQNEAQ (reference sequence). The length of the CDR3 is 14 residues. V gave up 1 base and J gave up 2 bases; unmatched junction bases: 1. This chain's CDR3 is CASSLVGRAYEQYF. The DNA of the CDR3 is TGTGCCAGCAGCTTAGTCGGGAGGGCCTACGAGCAGTACTTC.

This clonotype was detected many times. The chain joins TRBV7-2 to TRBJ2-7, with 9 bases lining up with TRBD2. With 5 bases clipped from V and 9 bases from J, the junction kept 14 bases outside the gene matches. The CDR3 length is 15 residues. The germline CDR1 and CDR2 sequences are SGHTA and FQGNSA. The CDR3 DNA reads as TGTGCCAGCAGCAGAAAAGGTAGCGGGAGTACCGTGCAGTACTTC. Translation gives CASSRKGSGSTVQYF.

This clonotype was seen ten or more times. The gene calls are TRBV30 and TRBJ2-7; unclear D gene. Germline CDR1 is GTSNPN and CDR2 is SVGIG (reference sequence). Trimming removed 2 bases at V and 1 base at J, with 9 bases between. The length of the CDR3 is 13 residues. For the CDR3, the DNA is TGTGCCTGGAGTAGCGTCTTATCCTACGAGCAGTACTTC. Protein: CAWSSVLSYEQYF.

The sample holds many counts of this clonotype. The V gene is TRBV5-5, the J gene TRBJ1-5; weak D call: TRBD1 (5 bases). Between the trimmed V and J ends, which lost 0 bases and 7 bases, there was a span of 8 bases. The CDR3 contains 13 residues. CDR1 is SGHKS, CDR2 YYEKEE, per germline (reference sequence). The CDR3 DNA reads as TGTGCCAGCAGCTTGGGGCAGGGCCAGCCCCAGCATTTT. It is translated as CASSLGQGQPQHF.